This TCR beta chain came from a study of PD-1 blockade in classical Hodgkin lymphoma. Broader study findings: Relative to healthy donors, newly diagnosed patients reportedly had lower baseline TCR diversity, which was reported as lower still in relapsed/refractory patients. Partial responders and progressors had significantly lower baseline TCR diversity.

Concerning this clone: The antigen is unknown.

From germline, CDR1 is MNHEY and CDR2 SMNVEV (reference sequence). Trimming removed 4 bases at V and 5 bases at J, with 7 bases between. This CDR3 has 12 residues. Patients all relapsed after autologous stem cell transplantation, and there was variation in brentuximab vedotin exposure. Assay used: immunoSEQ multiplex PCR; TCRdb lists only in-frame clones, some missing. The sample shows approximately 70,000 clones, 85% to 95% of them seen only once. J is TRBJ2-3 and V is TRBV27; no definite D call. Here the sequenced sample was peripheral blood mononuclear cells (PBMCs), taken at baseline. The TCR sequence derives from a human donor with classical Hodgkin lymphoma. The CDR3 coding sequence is TGTGCCAGCAGTTATCCGGGAGATACGCAGTATTTT. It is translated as CASSYPGDTQYF.